This entry lists 18 T cell receptor beta chains sequenced from one sample in a study of blood T cell repertoires in COVID-19. Assay: immunoSEQ multiplex PCR; the TCRdb copy retains only in-frame clones and omits some. Seen here are 100,000 to 150,000 clones, 70% to 85% observed once, and the top ten hold 15% to 20%. Sequenced material: peripheral blood. The receptors come from a woman in her forties or fifties with acute or convalescent COVID-19.

The chain couples TRBV2 to TRBJ1-4; D perhaps matches TRBD1 (5 bases). Germline V gene lookup returns CDR1 SNHLY and CDR2 FYNNEI. This CDR3 is built from 15 residues. V dropped 2 bases and J dropped 1 base, with 8 bases sitting between them. CDR3: CASSEMGLTNEKLFF. The CDR3 DNA follows: TGTGCCAGCAGTGAAATGGGACTAACTAATGAAAAACTGTTTTTT.

The V and J genes are TRBV7-8 and TRBJ1-6; D is uncertain. CDR1 and CDR2 (germline): SGHVS, FQNEAQ. The CDR3 runs to 14 residues. V shed 1 base and J shed 11 bases, with 12 bases lying between them. The CDR3 spells CASSLVSAPTPLHF. CDR3 nucleotides: TGTGCCAGCAGCTTAGTGTCAGCGCCTACACCCCTCCACTTT.

V is TRBV12-3 or TRBV12-4 and J is TRBJ1-5; 8 nucleotides line up with TRBD1. This CDR3 is 13 amino acids long. V shed 6 bases, J shed 6 bases, and the junction held 4 bases outside the gene matches. CDR3 sequence reads: CASSQDRVQPQHF. As DNA, the CDR3 is TGTGCCAGCAGCCAGGACAGGGTTCAGCCCCAGCATTTT.

This chain links TRBV30 with TRBJ1-2; TRBD1 matches at 9 bases. Germline lookup yields CDR1 GTSNPN and CDR2 SVGIG (reference sequence). This CDR3 spans 13 amino acids. V lost 3 bases and J lost 8; bases outside the gene matches: 7. DNA for the CDR3: TGTGCCTGGAGAAAACAGGGGGCTGCGGGCTACACCTTC. This gives the protein CAWRKQGAAGYTF.

In DNA form, the CDR3 reads TGTGCCAGCAGTGGCATGGGGGGTACTTCACCCCTCCACTTT. Its protein is CASSGMGGTSPLHF. This chain joins TRBV2 and TRBJ1-6, with a weak D call TRBD1 (5 bases). From germline, CDR1 is SNHLY and CDR2 FYNNEI. V lost 4 bases and J 9 bases, leaving 13 bases between the germline ends. CDR3 length equals 14 residues. The variable domain in full, with the rest retrieved from reference TRBV2 and TRBJ1-6, is EPEVTQTPSHQVTQMGQEVILRCVPISNHLYFYWYRQILGQKVEFLVSFYNNEISEKSEIFDDQFSVERPDGSNFTLKIRSTKLEDSAMYFCASSGMGGTSPLHFGNGTRLTVT.

The chain combines TRBV6-5 with TRBJ2-5; 7 bases are shared with TRBD2. The CDR3 is made up of 14 amino acids. Germline V gives CDR1 MNHEY, CDR2 SVGAGI. V was pared by 4 bases and J by 7 bases, with 9 bases of the junction left unmatched. This CDR3 is CASSSGTTSGTQYF. DNA for the CDR3: TGTGCCAGCAGTTCCGGGACTACCTCCGGGACCCAGTACTTC.

The genes are TRBV11-2 and TRBJ2-3; the match to TRBD2 covers 10 bases. CDR3 length: 16 amino acids. The germline V gene has CDR1 SGHAT and CDR2 FQNNGV. Germline trimming cut 4 bases from V and 2 bases from J; bases unmatched to any gene: 6. The CDR3 protein is CASSYSGGPYTDTQYF. The CDR3 bases are TGTGCCAGCAGCTATAGCGGGGGGCCCTACACAGATACGCAGTATTTT.

J is TRBJ1-2 and V is TRBV6-5, with D tentatively TRBD1 (6 bases). V gave up 6 bases and J gave up 4 bases, with 12 bases separating them. CDR3 length equals 13 residues. The germline V gene has CDR1 MNHEY and CDR2 SVGAGI. The CDR3 region is CASRQGWVYGYTF. DNA for the CDR3: TGTGCCAGCAGACAGGGCTGGGTCTATGGCTACACCTTC.

This chain joins TRBV4-2 and TRBJ1-2; perhaps TRBD1 as D (5 bases). V shed 3 bases and J shed 4 bases, with 21 bases lying between them. CDR1 is LGHNA and CDR2 is YNFKEQ in the germline V gene. This CDR3 has 17 amino acids. CDR3 sequence: CASSQIQGGREAYGYTF. The CDR3, as DNA: TGTGCCAGCAGCCAGATTCAGGGTGGTCGGGAGGCCTATGGCTACACCTTC.

The genes are TRBV6-2 or TRBV6-3 and TRBJ2-7, with a tentative D call TRBD1 (6 bases). There are 12 residues in the CDR3. Trimming stripped 5 bases from V and 2 bases from J, with 7 bases between. Looked up from germline, CDR1 is MNHEY and CDR2 is SVGEGT. CDR3 loop: CASSQGPYEQYF. CDR3 nucleotide sequence: TGTGCCAGCAGTCAGGGGCCCTACGAGCAGTACTTC.

This clone was counted only a few times. This rearrangement joins TRBV2 to TRBJ1-5; 8 positions match TRBD1. The junction had 4 bases not matched to a gene; V was cut back by 6 bases and J by 3 bases. Germline CDR1 SNHLY, CDR2 FYNNEI. The CDR3 length is 14 residues. DNA for the CDR3: TGTGCCAGCAGGACAGGGGTGGACAATCAGCCCCAGCATTTT. This gives the protein CASRTGVDNQPQHF.

The gene calls are TRBV6-2 or TRBV6-3 and TRBJ2-7; D is unresolved. Per germline, CDR1 MNHEY and CDR2 SVGEGT. The CDR3 extends over 19 amino acids. Trimming took 2 bases from V and 4 from J, leaving 27 bases between them. The CDR3 region is CASSYEEYKARSSRYEQYF. The DNA for the CDR3 is TGTGCCAGCAGTTACGAAGAATATAAGGCCCGGTCGTCCAGGTACGAGCAGTACTTC.

V gene TRBV19 combines with J gene TRBJ1-4; D unclear. This CDR3 contains 15 residues. Trimming removed 3 bases from V and 5 bases from J, with 13 bases in between. Germline V CDR1 and CDR2: LNHDA, SQIVND (reference sequence). The CDR3 loop is CASSMSAGSNEKLFF. The CDR3, as DNA: TGTGCCAGTAGTATGTCGGCAGGTTCCAATGAAAAACTGTTTTTT.

The rearrangement uses TRBV6-4 and TRBJ1-5, with D possibly TRBD1 on 5 matching bases. The V gene lost 0 bases and the J gene lost 7 bases, with 7 bases spanning the gap. Germline V gene lookup returns CDR1 MRHNA and CDR2 SNTAGT. The CDR3 consists of 13 residues. CDR3 coding DNA: TGTGCCAGCAGTGACTCTTGGGGCCAGCCCCAGCATTTT. Protein sequence: CASSDSWGQPQHF.

The rearrangement links TRBV19 to TRBJ2-1; TRBD1 matches at 7 bases. Unmatched junction bases numbered 6, after V lost 6 bases and J lost 7 bases. The CDR3 runs 13 residues. CDR1 is LNHDA and CDR2 is SQIVND in the germline V gene (reference sequence). The CDR3 DNA follows: TGTGCCAGTAGAAGGGGACAGTTGAATGAGCAGTTCTTC. Translated: CASRRGQLNEQFF.

The chain links TRBV5-1 to TRBJ1-1, with D unresolved. CDR3 length: 16 amino acids. CDR1 is SGHRS, CDR2 YFSETQ, per germline. V was cut by 0 bases and J by 0 bases, with 12 bases left in between. CDR3 loop: CASSLELGEMNTEAFF. In DNA form, the CDR3 reads TGCGCCAGCAGCTTGGAACTTGGAGAGATGAACACTGAAGCTTTCTTT. The full variable domain, rest sourced from reference TRBV5-1 and TRBJ1-1, is KAGVTQTPRYLIKTRGQQVTLSCSPISGHRSVSWYQQTPGQGLQFLFEYFSETQRNKGNFPGRFSGRQFSNSRSEMNVSTLELGDSALYLCASSLELGEMNTEAFFGQGTRLTVV.

The chain links TRBV7-9 to TRBJ2-2, with 10 bases matching TRBD2. The V and J ends lost 3 bases and 9 bases, in that order; junction bases with no gene match: 7. Germline values: CDR1 SEHNR, CDR2 FQNEAQ (reference sequence). The CDR3 sequence is 15 residues long. As DNA, the CDR3 is TGTGCCAGCAGCTTCCTAGCGGGGGAGGGCCGGGAGCTGTTTTTT. Amino acid sequence: CASSFLAGEGRELFF.

This sequence joins TRBV5-1 and TRBJ2-7; 10 bases agree with TRBD2. This CDR3 spans 15 amino acids. With 0 bases clipped from V and 4 bases from J, the junction kept 4 bases outside the gene matches. Per germline, CDR1 SGHRS and CDR2 YFSETQ. The chain's CDR3 is CASSLASGGYYEQYF. CDR3 nucleotide sequence: TGCGCCAGCAGCTTGGCTAGCGGGGGCTATTACGAGCAGTACTTC.